These T cell receptor beta chains were read from a single sample in a study of T cells after yellow fever vaccination. TCRdb used MiXCR to reprocess the 5' RACE reads, holding one entry per CDR3 protein. The data hold over 200,000 distinct CDR3 sequences, with 6.7% observed a single time. The source material was CD4+ T cells sorted from PBMCs, sampled on the day of the yellow fever booster vaccination. All receptors come from a man aged 25 to 40 who received the YFV17D yellow fever vaccine. Both conserved end residues are part of each CDR3. The D gene is left open where the match is weak. The size entry is marked missing in some rows and otherwise reads once, few, many or a size class.

d_call	j_call	v_call	clone_size	cdr3_aa	cdr3_nt
NA	TRBJ2-7	TRBV6-6	many	CATYRDYEQYF	TGTGCCACCTACAGGGACTACGAGCAGTACTTC
NA	TRBJ2-7	TRBV6-2/TRBV6-3	many	CASSYSPGVIYEQYF	TGTGCCAGCAGTTACTCCCCAGGGGTCATCTACGAGCAGTACTTC
NA	TRBJ2-2	TRBV10-3	few	CAISEGQGRRNTGELFF	TGTGCCATCAGTGAGGGGCAGGGGCGTCGGAACACCGGGGAGCTGTTTTTT
NA	TRBJ2-5	TRBV20-1	NA	CSAQPNSLSGETQYF	TGCAGTGCTCAGCCGAACAGCCTATCCGGGGAGACCCAGTACTTC
TRBD2	TRBJ2-7	TRBV7-6	many	CASSKGLAAIYEQYF	TGTGCCAGCAGCAAGGGACTAGCGGCAATCTACGAGCAGTACTTC
NA	TRBJ1-5	TRBV24-1	NA	CATSGQDGNQPQHF	TGTGCCACCAGTGGGCAGGACGGAAATCAGCCCCAGCATTTT
TRBD1	TRBJ1-3	TRBV12-3/TRBV12-4	NA	CASSPGTGGASGNTIYF	TGTGCCAGCAGTCCCGGGACAGGGGGCGCCTCTGGAAACACCATATATTTT
TRBD2	TRBJ2-2	TRBV25-1	many	CASSEYYRGRDGELFF	TGTGCCAGCAGTGAATACTATAGAGGGAGGGACGGGGAGCTGTTTTTT
NA	TRBJ1-6	TRBV11-2	NA	CASSQMVQGRSPLHF	TGTGCCAGCAGCCAGATGGTGCAGGGTCGATCACCCCTCCACTTT
NA	TRBJ2-1	TRBV29-1	many	CSAGRANNEQFF	TGCAGCGCTGGACGCGCCAACAATGAGCAGTTCTTC
NA	TRBJ2-3	TRBV20-1	many	CSAMGGSGGDTQYF	TGCAGTGCTATGGGGGGAAGTGGCGGTGATACGCAGTATTTT
TRBD2	TRBJ2-3	TRBV29-1	many	CSAQTSGRSDTQYF	TGCAGCGCCCAGACTAGCGGGAGGAGCGATACGCAGTATTTT
TRBD1	TRBJ2-7	TRBV7-2	NA	CASSLRDRGYEQYF	TGTGCCAGCAGCCTCCGGGACAGGGGCTACGAGCAGTACTTC
NA	TRBJ2-5	TRBV29-1	few	CSVHSGQETQYF	TGCAGCGTTCACAGCGGGCAAGAGACCCAGTACTTC
NA	TRBJ2-3	TRBV20-1	many	CSAPFLDTQYF	TGCAGTGCACCCTTTTTGGATACGCAGTATTTT
TRBD2	TRBJ2-2	TRBV4-3	few	CASSLRTSGRGAGELFF	TGCGCCAGCAGCCTTCGGACTAGCGGGAGAGGCGCCGGGGAGCTGTTTTTT
NA	TRBJ1-1	TRBV5-6	few	CASSLGLLMNTEAFF	TGTGCCAGCAGCTTGGGTCTGCTCATGAACACTGAAGCTTTCTTT
NA	TRBJ1-2	TRBV29-1	few	CSAAGDYGYTF	TGCAGCGCCGCAGGGGACTATGGCTACACCTTC
TRBD1	TRBJ2-4	TRBV7-9	few	CASSLGDRGAKNIQYF	TGTGCCAGCAGCTTGGGGGACAGGGGGGCCAAAAACATTCAGTACTTC
NA	TRBJ1-5	TRBV28	NA	CASSWGERNQPQHF	TGTGCCAGCAGTTGGGGGGAACGCAATCAGCCCCAGCATTTT
NA	TRBJ2-2	TRBV15	many	CATSRDNTGELFF	TGTGCCACCAGCAGGGACAACACCGGGGAGCTGTTTTTT
NA	TRBJ2-2	TRBV28	few	CASSRQPGHNTGELFF	TGTGCCAGCAGTCGCCAGCCGGGACATAACACCGGGGAGCTGTTTTTT
NA	TRBJ2-5	TRBV4-3	NA	CASSQGGARGAQYF	TGCGCCAGCAGCCAAGGAGGCGCCCGAGGGGCCCAGTACTTC
TRBD1	TRBJ2-5	TRBV6-5	few	CASRRTGGSETQYF	TGTGCCAGCAGGAGGACAGGGGGCAGCGAGACCCAGTACTTC
TRBD2	TRBJ2-1	TRBV10-3	NA	CAIRAGVPPYNEQFF	TGTGCCATCAGGGCGGGGGTCCCCCCCTACAATGAGCAGTTCTTC
NA	TRBJ2-7	TRBV7-2	few	CASSVGGYEQYF	TGTGCCAGCAGCGTGGGAGGCTACGAGCAGTACTTC
NA	TRBJ2-1	TRBV7-7	NA	CASSPQLAGQGDEQFF	TGTGCCAGCAGCCCCCAACTAGCGGGACAGGGGGATGAGCAGTTCTTC
TRBD2	TRBJ2-1	TRBV12-3/TRBV12-4	many	CASSIASGSGGEQFF	TGTGCCAGCAGTATCGCTAGCGGGAGTGGAGGGGAGCAGTTCTTC
NA	TRBJ2-3	TRBV5-1	many	CASSPRPMEDTQYF	TGCGCCAGCAGCCCACGGCCCATGGAAGATACGCAGTATTTT
TRBD2	TRBJ2-7	TRBV7-9	few	CASSPKLAGAYEQYF	TGTGCCAGCAGCCCTAAACTAGCGGGAGCCTACGAGCAGTACTTC
NA	TRBJ1-1	TRBV5-1	few	CASSLILVGRSPEAFF	TGCGCCAGCAGCTTGATTTTAGTAGGGAGGAGCCCTGAAGCTTTCTTT
NA	TRBJ2-5	TRBV7-2	NA	CASSPSTVGTQYF	TGTGCCAGCAGCCCGAGCACTGTAGGGACCCAGTACTTC
TRBD1	TRBJ1-2	TRBV7-9	few	CASSLHSGTGVSGYTF	TGTGCCAGCAGCTTACACTCCGGGACAGGGGTGTCTGGCTACACCTTC
TRBD2	TRBJ2-4	TRBV5-6	many	CASSQAGTRNIQYF	TGTGCCAGCAGTCAAGCCGGGACTAGAAACATTCAGTACTTC
NA	TRBJ2-1	TRBV7-2	NA	CATSQGREDEQFF	TGTGCCACCAGCCAAGGACGCGAAGATGAGCAGTTCTTC
NA	TRBJ2-7	TRBV28	NA	CASDPTGDFQDEQYF	TGTGCCAGTGACCCCACGGGGGACTTCCAAGACGAGCAGTACTTC
TRBD2	TRBJ2-2	TRBV6-1	few	CASRLAGTNTGELFF	TGTGCCAGCAGACTAGCGGGGACTAACACCGGGGAGCTGTTTTTT
TRBD1	TRBJ2-1	TRBV19	many	CASSGHRQGAREQFF	TGTGCCAGTAGTGGCCACCGACAGGGGGCCCGGGAGCAGTTCTTC
NA	TRBJ2-7	TRBV20-1	NA	CSALKPGTSAGQYF	TGCAGTGCTCTAAAACCCGGGACCTCGGCTGGGCAGTACTTC
NA	TRBJ2-1	TRBV5-5	many	CASSRNRDLWNEQFF	TGTGCCAGCAGCCGAAACAGGGATCTTTGGAATGAGCAGTTCTTC